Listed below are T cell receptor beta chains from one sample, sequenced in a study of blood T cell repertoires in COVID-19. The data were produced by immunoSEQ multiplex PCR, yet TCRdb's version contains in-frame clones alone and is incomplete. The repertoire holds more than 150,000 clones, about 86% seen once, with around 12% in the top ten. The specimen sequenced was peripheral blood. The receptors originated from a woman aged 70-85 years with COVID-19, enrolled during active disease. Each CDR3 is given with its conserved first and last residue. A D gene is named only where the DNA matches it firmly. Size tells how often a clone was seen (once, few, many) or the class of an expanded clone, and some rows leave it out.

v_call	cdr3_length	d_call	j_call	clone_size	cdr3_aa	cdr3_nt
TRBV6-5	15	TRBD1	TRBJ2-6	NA	CAAGQGASGANVLTF	TGTGCCGCGGGACAGGGGGCCTCCGGGGCCAACGTCCTGACTTTC
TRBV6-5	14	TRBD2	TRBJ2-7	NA	CASSQAGGGYEQYF	TGTGCCAGCAGCCAAGCGGGAGGGGGGTACGAGCAGTACTTC
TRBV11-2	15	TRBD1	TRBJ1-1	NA	CASSWRGQLNTEAFF	TGTGCCAGCAGCTGGCGGGGACAGCTAAACACTGAAGCTTTCTTT
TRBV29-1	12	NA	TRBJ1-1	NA	CSVTWSNTEAFF	TGCAGCGTTACTTGGTCCAACACTGAAGCTTTCTTT
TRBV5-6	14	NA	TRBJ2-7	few	CASRFYRVGGEQYF	TGTGCCAGCAGATTTTACAGGGTTGGCGGCGAGCAGTACTTC
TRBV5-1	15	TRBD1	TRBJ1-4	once	CASSPWGTGNEKLFF	TGCGCCAGCAGCCCATGGGGGACAGGGAATGAAAAACTGTTTTTT
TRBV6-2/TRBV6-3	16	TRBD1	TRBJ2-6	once	CASSSKQGPGANVLTF	TGTGCCAGCAGCTCAAAACAGGGGCCCGGGGCCAACGTCCTGACTTTC
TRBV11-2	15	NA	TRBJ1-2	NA	CASSLDRWLNYGYTF	TGTGCCAGCAGCTTAGATCGATGGCTTAACTATGGCTACACCTTC
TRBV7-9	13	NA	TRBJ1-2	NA	CASSLTGQGGYTF	TGTGCCAGCAGCTTAACGGGTCAAGGCGGCTACACCTTC
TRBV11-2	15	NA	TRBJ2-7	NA	CASSSPRLSLFEQYF	TGTGCCAGCAGCTCCCCGCGGCTATCCCTGTTCGAGCAGTACTTC
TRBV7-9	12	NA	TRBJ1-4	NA	CASSPDRGKLFF	TGTGCCAGCAGCCCCGATAGGGGAAAACTGTTTTTT
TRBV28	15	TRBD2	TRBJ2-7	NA	CASSWPGLAGGEQYF	TGTGCCAGCAGTTGGCCGGGACTAGCGGGAGGCGAGCAGTACTTC
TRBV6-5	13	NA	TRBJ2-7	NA	CASGPGGPYEQYF	TGTGCCAGCGGCCCCGGGGGGCCCTACGAGCAGTACTTC
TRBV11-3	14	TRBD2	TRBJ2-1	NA	CASSSGLAGNEQFF	TGTGCCAGCAGCTCGGGACTAGCGGGTAATGAGCAGTTCTTC
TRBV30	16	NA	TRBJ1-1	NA	CAWSPRWTKMNTEAFF	TGTGCCTGGAGTCCCCGCTGGACAAAAATGAACACTGAAGCTTTCTTT
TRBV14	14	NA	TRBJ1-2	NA	CASSQDSQTRGYTF	TGTGCCAGCAGCCAAGATTCCCAAACGAGGGGCTACACCTTC
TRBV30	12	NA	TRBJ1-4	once	CAWSRGNEKLFF	TGTGCCTGGAGTCGGGGGAATGAAAAACTGTTTTTT
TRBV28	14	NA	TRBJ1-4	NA	CASSLYGVPEKLFF	TGTGCCAGCAGTTTATACGGGGTCCCTGAAAAACTGTTTTTT
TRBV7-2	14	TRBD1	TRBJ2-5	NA	CASSSDRGQETQYF	TGTGCCAGCAGCTCGGACAGGGGCCAAGAGACCCAGTACTTC
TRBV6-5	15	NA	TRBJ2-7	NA	CASSYSSGQGYEQYF	TGTGCCAGCAGTTACTCGTCGGGACAAGGTTACGAGCAGTACTTC
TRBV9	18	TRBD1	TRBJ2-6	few	CASSVGTGGISGANVLTF	TGTGCCAGCAGCGTTGGAACAGGGGGGATATCTGGGGCCAACGTCCTGACTTTC
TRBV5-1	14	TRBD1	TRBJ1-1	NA	CASSSTGGRTEAFF	TGCGCCAGCAGCTCGACAGGGGGCCGCACTGAAGCTTTCTTT
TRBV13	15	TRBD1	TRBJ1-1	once	CASSLFGRGFTEAFF	TGTGCCAGCAGCTTATTTGGCAGGGGGTTCACTGAAGCTTTCTTT